This T cell receptor beta chain was documented in a study of cytomegalovirus exposure and HLA in healthy donors. The sample holds a few counts of this clone. The antigen is unknown. CDR3 size: 15 residues. CDR1 and CDR2 from the germline V gene are MNHEY and SMNVEV (reference sequence). V lost 3 bases to trimming and J lost 2 bases, with 13 bases between them. The PCR contained 60 Vbeta and 13 Jbeta primers. Libraries were prepared by immunoSEQ multiplex PCR; TCRdb keeps only in-frame clonotypes and omits some of them. Of about 59,000 clones in the sample, under 80% were seen once. Study-level points and caveats: As a later analysis revealed, the rate of TCR association differed by HLA locus, with DRB1 most and HLA-C fewest.

The sample consisted of PBMCs. This chain connects TRBV27 to TRBJ1-2; D perhaps matches TRBD1 (6 bases). The source is a man aged 30 to 39 in good health and CMV-seropositive. The CDR3: CASSFGTSGNYGYTF. The CDR3 DNA is TGTGCCAGCAGTTTCGGGACATCGGGCAACTATGGCTACACCTTC.